These 10 T cell receptor beta chains were all obtained from the same sample, sequenced in a study of blood T cell repertoires in COVID-19. Libraries were prepared by immunoSEQ multiplex PCR; TCRdb keeps only in-frame clonotypes and omits some of them. Here the sample spans 90,000 to 120,000 clones, over 60% being singletons. The sample comprised peripheral blood. These receptors were taken from a man aged 65 to 79 with acute or convalescent COVID-19.

The V gene is TRBV5-1, the J gene TRBJ2-4; 7 nucleotides align to TRBD1. Germline V gives CDR1 SGHRS, CDR2 YFSETQ. The CDR3 has 13 residues. Losses at the gene ends were 0 bases for V and 9 bases for J; bases not matched to a gene: 3. CDR3 loop: CASSLGQGGIQYF. The CDR3 DNA is TGCGCCAGCAGCTTGGGACAGGGTGGCATTCAGTACTTC.

The rearrangement joins TRBV2 to TRBJ2-3; no definite D call. Trimming removed 0 bases from V and 2 bases from J, with 6 bases in between. Germline-derived CDR1 and CDR2 are SNHLY and FYNNEI. This CDR3 comprises 14 residues. The CDR3 loop is CASSEATNTDTQYF. CDR3 in DNA: TGTGCCAGCAGTGAAGCCACAAACACAGATACGCAGTATTTT.

The chain is built from TRBV7-2 and TRBJ1-5; D is unresolved. CDR1 and CDR2 (germline): SGHTA, FQGNSA. Trimming shortened V by 3 bases and J by 5 bases, and 8 bases separated the two germline ends. The CDR3 totals 13 residues. The CDR3 DNA reads as TGTGCCAGCAGCTTTTCCGGGGATCAGCCCCAGCATTTT. Residues: CASSFSGDQPQHF.

The chain carries TRBV6-5 and TRBJ2-3; possible D gene TRBD1, 6 bases. The V gene lost 4 bases and the J gene lost 1 base, with 9 bases spanning the gap. This CDR3 comprises 14 residues. In germline, CDR1 is MNHEY, CDR2 SVGAGI. CDR3 loop: CASSSGHRTDTQYF. CDR3 DNA sequence: TGTGCCAGCAGTTCGGGACACCGCACAGATACGCAGTATTTT.

The J gene is TRBJ2-7, the V gene TRBV19, with D hard to call. Looked up from germline, CDR1 is LNHDA and CDR2 is SQIVND (reference sequence). V lost 5 bases and J lost 0, with 8 bases in between. The CDR3 extends over 13 amino acids. The CDR3 region has the DNA TGTGCCAGTAGTCAGTTCTCCTCCTACGAGCAGTACTTC. This sequence encodes CASSQFSSYEQYF.

The chain couples TRBV5-4 to TRBJ1-2, with TRBD1 matching over 7 bases. CDR3 length: 15 residues. Per the germline V gene, CDR1 is SGHNT and CDR2 is YYREEE (reference sequence). The V and J ends lost 3 bases and 3 bases, in that order; junction bases with no gene match: 8. The CDR3 loop is CASSSQGGRDYGYTF. CDR3 in DNA: TGTGCCAGCAGCTCCCAAGGGGGCCGCGACTATGGCTACACCTTC.

There are a few counts of this clone. This chain connects TRBV6-5 to TRBJ1-4, with D maybe TRBD1 (5 bases). Per germline, CDR1 MNHEY and CDR2 SVGAGI. The V and J ends lost 6 bases and 5 bases respectively, with 13 bases between them. The CDR3 has 14 residues. The CDR3 bases are TGTGCCAGCAGCCCCAGGGCGCGCAATGAAAAACTGTTTTTT. Protein product: CASSPRARNEKLFF.

The rearrangement links TRBV19 to TRBJ1-5, with TRBD1 matching over 7 bases. The CDR3 is 15 residues long. V lost 5 bases and J lost 4; bases outside the gene matches: 8. Germline CDR1 and CDR2: LNHDA and SQIVND (reference sequence). CDR3 in DNA: TGTGCCAGTAGTTCAAACGCACAGGGGAATCAGCCCCAGCATTTT. Protein product: CASSSNAQGNQPQHF.

The genes are TRBV5-4 and TRBJ1-1, with D maybe TRBD1 (5 bases). CDR3 size: 13 residues. Germline V gene data show CDR1 as SGHNT and CDR2 as YYREEE (reference sequence). Trimming took 0 bases from V and 10 from J, leaving 13 bases between them. CDR3 sequence reads: CASSLGEQAGAFF. In DNA form, the CDR3 reads TGTGCCAGCAGCTTGGGGGAACAGGCAGGAGCTTTCTTT.

This chain joins TRBV19 and TRBJ2-3; TRBD1 matches at 9 bases. J was trimmed by 7 bases and V by 5 bases; bases with no gene match: 10. This CDR3 contains 15 residues. Per germline, CDR1 LNHDA and CDR2 SQIVND (reference sequence). This CDR3 is CASSDPGQGPNTQYF. The CDR3 DNA is TGTGCCAGTAGTGACCCGGGACAGGGTCCAAATACGCAGTATTTT.